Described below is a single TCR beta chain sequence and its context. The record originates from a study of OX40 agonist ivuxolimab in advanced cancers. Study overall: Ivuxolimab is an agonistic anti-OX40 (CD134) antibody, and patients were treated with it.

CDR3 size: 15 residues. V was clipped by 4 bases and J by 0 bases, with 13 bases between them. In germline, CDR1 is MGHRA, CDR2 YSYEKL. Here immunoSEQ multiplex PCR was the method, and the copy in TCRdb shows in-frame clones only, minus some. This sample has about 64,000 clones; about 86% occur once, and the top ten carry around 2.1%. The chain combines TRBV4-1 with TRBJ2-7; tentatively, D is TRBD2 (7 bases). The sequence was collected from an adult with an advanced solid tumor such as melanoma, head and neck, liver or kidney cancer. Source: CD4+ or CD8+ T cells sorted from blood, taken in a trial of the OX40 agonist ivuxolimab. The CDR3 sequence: CASSPGGGSSYEQYF. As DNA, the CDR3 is TGCGCCAGCAGCCCCGGGGGCGGGAGCTCCTACGAGCAGTACTTC.